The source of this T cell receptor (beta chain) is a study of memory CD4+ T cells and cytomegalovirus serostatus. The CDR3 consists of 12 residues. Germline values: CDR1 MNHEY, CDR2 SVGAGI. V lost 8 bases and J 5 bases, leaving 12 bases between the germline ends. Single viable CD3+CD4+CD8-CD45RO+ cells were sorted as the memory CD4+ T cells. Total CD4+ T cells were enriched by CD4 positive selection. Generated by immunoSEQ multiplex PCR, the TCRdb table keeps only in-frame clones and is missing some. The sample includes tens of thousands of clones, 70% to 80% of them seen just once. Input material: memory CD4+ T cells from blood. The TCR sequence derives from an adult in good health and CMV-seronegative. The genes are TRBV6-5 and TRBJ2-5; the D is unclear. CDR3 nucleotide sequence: TGTGCCAGCGGCATCGCTGCGGAGACCCAGTACTTC. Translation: CASGIAAETQYF.